This T cell receptor beta chain was sequenced during a study of blood T cell repertoires in COVID-19. Overall study: T cells, B-cell-depleted T cells, or PBMCs provided the cDNA or gDNA that served as material.

V was pared by 0 bases and J by 6 bases, with 14 bases between. Germline V gene data show CDR1 as SGDLS and CDR2 as YYNGEE. CDR3 length: 15 residues. Some clones are missing from TCRdb's copy, which holds only in-frame ones; the method was immunoSEQ multiplex PCR. The profile covers about 290,000 clones, with about 85% appearing a single time and approximately 3.8% taken by the ten largest. V gene TRBV9 combines with J gene TRBJ2-3; perhaps TRBD2 as D (6 bases). The TCR was taken from a woman in her forties or fifties with active or convalescent COVID-19. Sequencing input: peripheral blood. CDR3 DNA sequence: TGTGCCAGCAGCGTAGCCGGGACTTTTCCGGATACGCAGTATTTT. This encodes CASSVAGTFPDTQYF.